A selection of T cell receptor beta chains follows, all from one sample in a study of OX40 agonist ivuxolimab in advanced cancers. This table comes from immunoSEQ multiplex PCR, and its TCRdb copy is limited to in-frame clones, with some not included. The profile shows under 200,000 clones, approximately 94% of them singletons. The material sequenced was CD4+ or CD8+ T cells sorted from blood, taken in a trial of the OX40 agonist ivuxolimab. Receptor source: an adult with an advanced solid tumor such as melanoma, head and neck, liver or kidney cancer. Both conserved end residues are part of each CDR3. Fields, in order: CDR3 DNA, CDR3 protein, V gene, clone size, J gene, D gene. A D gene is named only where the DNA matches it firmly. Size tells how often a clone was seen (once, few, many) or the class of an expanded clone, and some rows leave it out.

cdr3_nt: TGTGCCATCAGTGCGGGAGTCAGCACAGATACGCAGTATTTT
cdr3_aa: CAISAGVSTDTQYF
v_call: TRBV10-3
clone_size: NA
j_call: TRBJ2-3
d_call: NA

cdr3_nt: TGTGCCTGGAGGGAGGCAGGGTACGGCCGTAGCTCCTACGAGCAGTACTTC
cdr3_aa: CAWREAGYGRSSYEQYF
v_call: TRBV30
clone_size: few
j_call: TRBJ2-7
d_call: NA

cdr3_nt: TGTGCCAGCAGTTACAAGTCACAGGGGGTAGGCTACACCTTC
cdr3_aa: CASSYKSQGVGYTF
v_call: TRBV6-5
clone_size: NA
j_call: TRBJ1-2
d_call: TRBD1

cdr3_nt: TGCGCCAGCAGCCAAGATCCGTGGTCATCCACCGGGGAGCTGTTTTTT
cdr3_aa: CASSQDPWSSTGELFF
v_call: TRBV4-1
clone_size: NA
j_call: TRBJ2-2
d_call: NA

cdr3_nt: TGCAGCGTTGAAGCGCAACCTCGAGACGAGCAGTACTTC
cdr3_aa: CSVEAQPRDEQYF
v_call: TRBV29-1
clone_size: NA
j_call: TRBJ2-7
d_call: NA

cdr3_nt: TGCGCCAGCAGTGAGTCGATGGGGGCTTTATACGAGCAGTACTTC
cdr3_aa: CASSESMGALYEQYF
v_call: TRBV10-2
clone_size: NA
j_call: TRBJ2-7
d_call: NA

cdr3_nt: TGTGCCAGCAGTTTGGCCCGGGGGGGTACCGGGGAGCTGTTTTTT
cdr3_aa: CASSLARGGTGELFF
v_call: TRBV5-8
clone_size: NA
j_call: TRBJ2-2
d_call: TRBD2

cdr3_nt: TGTGCCAGCAGCGCAGGACGGGACGGGGTATACGAGCAGTACTTC
cdr3_aa: CASSAGRDGVYEQYF
v_call: TRBV9
clone_size: NA
j_call: TRBJ2-7
d_call: NA

cdr3_nt: TGTGCCAGCAGCTTAGGGGATTCACCCCTCCACTTT
cdr3_aa: CASSLGDSPLHF
v_call: TRBV7-2
clone_size: NA
j_call: TRBJ1-6
d_call: NA

cdr3_nt: TGCAGCGGGGGGGGAGGGGGCGCTCCCTACGAGCAGTACTTC
cdr3_aa: CSGGGGGAPYEQYF
v_call: TRBV29-1
clone_size: NA
j_call: TRBJ2-7
d_call: NA

cdr3_nt: TGTGCCAGCAGCCAAATCCGACAGGGGTTTGGAAACACCATATATTTT
cdr3_aa: CASSQIRQGFGNTIYF
v_call: TRBV5-6
clone_size: NA
j_call: TRBJ1-3
d_call: TRBD1

cdr3_nt: TGTGCCAGCACCGATTACCGGGACCGGGTCTCTGGGGCCAACGTCCTGACTTTC
cdr3_aa: CASTDYRDRVSGANVLTF
v_call: TRBV5-4
clone_size: NA
j_call: TRBJ2-6
d_call: NA

cdr3_nt: TGTGCCAGCAGCTTACGAGTGGGTGGTGAGACCCAGTACTTC
cdr3_aa: CASSLRVGGETQYF
v_call: TRBV5-6
clone_size: NA
j_call: TRBJ2-5
d_call: NA

cdr3_nt: TGTGCCAGCAGCCCCTCTAGCGGGAGGTGGGGCAATGAGCAGTTCTTC
cdr3_aa: CASSPSSGRWGNEQFF
v_call: TRBV7-3
clone_size: NA
j_call: TRBJ2-1
d_call: TRBD2

cdr3_nt: TGTGCCAGCAGTTTGGGGACAGGGTCGTACGAGCAGTACTTC
cdr3_aa: CASSLGTGSYEQYF
v_call: TRBV27
clone_size: NA
j_call: TRBJ2-7
d_call: TRBD1

cdr3_nt: TGTGCCAGCAGTTCGGCGGGATTGGGGACAGATACGCAGTATTTT
cdr3_aa: CASSSAGLGTDTQYF
v_call: TRBV28
clone_size: NA
j_call: TRBJ2-3
d_call: NA

cdr3_nt: TGTGCCATCAGCGGTGAGCGGGGAACAGATACGCAGTATTTT
cdr3_aa: CAISGERGTDTQYF
v_call: TRBV10-3
clone_size: NA
j_call: TRBJ2-3
d_call: TRBD2

cdr3_nt: TGTGCCAGCAGTCCGGGCCCCCAAAATCAGCCCCAGCATTTT
cdr3_aa: CASSPGPQNQPQHF
v_call: TRBV6-1
clone_size: NA
j_call: TRBJ1-5
d_call: NA

cdr3_nt: TGTGCCATCAGTGAACGGCAGGGAGGAGGGGGGTCGTACAATGAGCAGTTCTTC
cdr3_aa: CAISERQGGGGSYNEQFF
v_call: TRBV10-3
clone_size: NA
j_call: TRBJ2-1
d_call: NA

cdr3_nt: TGTGCCAGCAGCTCCCGGGACAGGGGTTATGGCTACACCTTC
cdr3_aa: CASSSRDRGYGYTF
v_call: TRBV7-2
clone_size: NA
j_call: TRBJ1-2
d_call: TRBD1

cdr3_nt: TGTGCCAGCAGCTTGGACCCTCTCCGCCCAGATACGCAGTATTTT
cdr3_aa: CASSLDPLRPDTQYF
v_call: TRBV5-4
clone_size: NA
j_call: TRBJ2-3
d_call: NA

cdr3_nt: TGTGCCAGCAGCGAGGGACAGGGATTCGACGAGCAGTACTTC
cdr3_aa: CASSEGQGFDEQYF
v_call: TRBV7-9
clone_size: NA
j_call: TRBJ2-7
d_call: TRBD1

cdr3_nt: TGTGCCAGCACCAAACAGGTAGAAAAACTGTTTTTT
cdr3_aa: CASTKQVEKLFF
v_call: TRBV6-6
clone_size: NA
j_call: TRBJ1-4
d_call: NA

cdr3_nt: TGTGCCAGCAGTGCCACTAGCGGGGGTTACAATGAGCAGTTCTTC
cdr3_aa: CASSATSGGYNEQFF
v_call: TRBV27
clone_size: NA
j_call: TRBJ2-1
d_call: TRBD2

cdr3_nt: TGTGCCAGCAGCTTATCAGGGGTGAACACTGAAGCTTTCTTT
cdr3_aa: CASSLSGVNTEAFF
v_call: TRBV11-3
clone_size: NA
j_call: TRBJ1-1
d_call: NA

cdr3_nt: TGCGCCAGCAGCGAGAACACAGATACGCAGTATTTT
cdr3_aa: CASSENTDTQYF
v_call: TRBV5-1
clone_size: NA
j_call: TRBJ2-3
d_call: NA

cdr3_nt: TGTGCCAGCAGCGACAGGGGGACAGGGCCCCAGCCCCAGCATTTT
cdr3_aa: CASSDRGTGPQPQHF
v_call: TRBV6-5
clone_size: many
j_call: TRBJ1-5
d_call: TRBD1